These 10 T cell receptor beta chains were sequenced from one sample in a study of cytomegalovirus exposure and HLA in healthy donors. Repertoires were generated with immunoSEQ multiplex PCR, while TCRdb's copy carries only in-frame clones and drops some. The table records fewer than 250,000 clones, around 87% of them present only once. Material for sequencing was PBMCs. The origin of the receptors is a man between 18 and 35 years old in good health and CMV-seronegative.

The rearrangement joins TRBV5-1 to TRBJ1-1; possible D gene TRBD1, 6 bases. The CDR3 extends over 14 amino acids. V gave up 5 bases and J gave up 1 base, with 12 bases separating them. Germline loops: CDR1 SGHRS, CDR2 YFSETQ. In DNA form, the CDR3 reads TGCGCCAGCAGAGTGACAGGAGGGAACACTGAAGCTTTCTTT. It is translated as CASRVTGGNTEAFF.

This clone has just one count. This chain uses TRBV15 with TRBJ1-1, with a tentative D call TRBD1 (5 bases). The germline V and J ends were trimmed by 3 bases and 4 bases, with 15 bases remaining between them. The germline V gene encodes CDR1 LNHNV and CDR2 YYDKDF (reference sequence). The CDR3 consists of 15 residues. CDR3 nucleotide sequence: TGTGCCACCAGCAGGGGAGGGGCTTCTTCCACTGAAGCTTTCTTT. It yields the protein CATSRGGASSTEAFF.

This chain uses TRBV18 with TRBJ2-7; tentative D call: TRBD2 (5 bases). CDR1 is KGHSH and CDR2 is LQKENI in the germline V gene. Trimming cost V 2 bases and J 6 bases, with 14 bases left between them. The CDR3 consists of 14 residues. The CDR3 is CASSPEASGSEQYF. The CDR3 DNA reads TGTGCCAGCTCACCAGAGGCCTCTGGGAGCGAGCAGTACTTC.

This chain connects TRBV7-9 to TRBJ2-1; TRBD2 matches at 8 bases. V lost 4 bases, J lost 8 bases, and 13 bases stayed unmatched. Germline V gives CDR1 SEHNR, CDR2 FQNEAQ (reference sequence). The CDR3 is 16 residues long. The CDR3 nucleotides read TGTGCCAGCAGCTGGACGCGGGGGGCCGGAGGGGATGAGCAGTTCTTC. Amino acid sequence: CASSWTRGAGGDEQFF.

The rearrangement links TRBV18 to TRBJ1-2; 8 positions agree with TRBD1. The CDR3 is 15 residues long. Germline V CDR1 and CDR2: KGHSH, LQKENI. The J segment lost 7 bases and the V segment lost 2 bases, leaving 9 bases of the junction unmatched. The CDR3 coding sequence is TGTGCCAGCTCACCAAATGGACAGGGAATGGGTGGCTACACCTTC. Translated, it gives CASSPNGQGMGGYTF.

The rearrangement uses TRBV5-1 and TRBJ2-2, with a tentative D call TRBD2 (5 bases). V dropped 4 bases and J dropped 0 bases, with 10 bases sitting between them. The CDR3 is made up of 15 amino acids. In germline, CDR1 is SGHRS, CDR2 YFSETQ. In nucleotides, the CDR3 is TGCGCCAGCAGCCCTGGACTGACGAACACCGGGGAGCTGTTTTTT. It yields the protein CASSPGLTNTGELFF.

The rearrangement links TRBV6-4 to TRBJ2-1; possible D gene TRBD2, 7 bases. The CDR3 sequence is 16 residues long. V lost 4 bases, J lost 2 bases, and 15 bases lay in between. Germline values: CDR1 MRHNA, CDR2 SNTAGT. The DNA for the CDR3 is TGTGCCAGCAGTGTCGAGGGGGGGGCCACCTACAATGAGCAGTTCTTC. This translates into CASSVEGGATYNEQFF.

The rearrangement joins TRBV7-2 to TRBJ1-5, with D maybe TRBD1 (5 bases). With 2 bases removed from V and 7 bases from J, the gap between germline ends came to 12 bases. CDR1 SGHTA and CDR2 FQGNSA come from the germline V gene. The length of the CDR3 is 14 residues. CDR3 DNA sequence: TGTGCCAGCAGCTTACAGGGCACCGGGCAGCCCCAGCATTTT. Amino acid sequence: CASSLQGTGQPQHF.

The chain joins TRBV4-3 to TRBJ1-2; D may be TRBD1 (6 bases). Looked up from germline, CDR1 is LGHNA and CDR2 is YSLEER. This CDR3 comprises 15 residues. Trimming left V 0 bases short and J 4 bases short, with 12 bases between. The CDR3 is CASSQEVGGGYGYTF. CDR3 nucleotides: TGCGCCAGCAGCCAAGAAGTAGGGGGGGGCTATGGCTACACCTTC.

The chain uses TRBV28 and TRBJ1-2, with D tentatively TRBD1 (5 bases). Germline V gene lookup returns CDR1 MDHEN and CDR2 SYDVKM. V was cut by 1 base and J by 2 bases, with 11 bases left in between. CDR3 length: 15 residues. CDR3 sequence reads: CASSLLGLTNYGYTF. DNA of the CDR3: TGTGCCAGCAGTTTATTGGGGCTTACGAACTATGGCTACACCTTC.